This TCR beta chain originates from a study of T cell changes during pregnancy in multiple sclerosis. The CDR3 runs 15 residues. The V gene lost 1 base and the J gene lost 6 bases, with 13 bases spanning the gap. Per germline, CDR1 SEHNR and CDR2 FQNEAQ (reference sequence). Assay: immunoSEQ multiplex PCR; the TCRdb copy retains only in-frame clones and omits some. Altogether 90,000 to 95,000 clones are present, around 93% being singletons, with the ten largest covering under 0.95%. The origin of this receptor is a female donor with multiple sclerosis, enrolled in a pregnancy study. The chain has TRBV7-9 and TRBJ2-1, with TRBD2 as a possible D gene (6 bases). The sequencing used peripheral blood, collected before pregnancy. This CDR3 is CASSLEPAGLNEQFF. CDR3 nucleotides: TGTGCCAGCAGCTTAGAACCGGCGGGGCTCAATGAGCAGTTCTTC.